These 18 T cell receptor beta chains were all obtained from the same sample, sequenced in a study of patients and donors after allogeneic stem cell transplantation. TCRdb reprocessed the RT-PCR reads with MiXCR, giving one entry per CDR3 protein. The sample has about 110,000 distinct CDR3 sequences; approximately 35% are singletons. Sequencing was done on a sample of blood, either unsorted or a sorted T cell fraction (not recorded which). The receptors shown here come from a human donor who was either an allogeneic HSCT recipient or a stem cell or donor lymphocyte infusion donor (not recorded which). It is not recorded whose cells these are; they may come from a transplant donor.

The chain combines TRBV7-3 with TRBJ2-1; a possible D gene is TRBD2 (5 bases). V lost 0 bases and J lost 4, with 10 bases in between. This CDR3 is built from 15 residues. CDR1 SGHTA and CDR2 FQGTGA come from the germline V gene. As DNA, the CDR3 is TGTGCCAGCAGCTTAACTTTCGGGAAGTACAATGAGCAGTTCTTC. Encoded protein: CASSLTFGKYNEQFF.

This rearrangement joins TRBV10-3 to TRBJ2-7; a possible D gene is TRBD1 (6 bases). This CDR3 is 14 amino acids long. Germline CDR1 and CDR2: ENHRY and SYGVKD. With 5 bases removed from V and 3 bases from J, the gap between germline ends came to 14 bases. CDR3 DNA sequence: TGTGCCATCAGTCCCAGGGGCCAGGGCTACGAGCAGTACTTC. Translation: CAISPRGQGYEQYF.

The V call is TRBV5-1, the J call TRBJ1-2; 7 nucleotides align to TRBD1. The ends lost 2 bases at V and 0 bases at J; junction bases unmatched: 4. The CDR3 has 15 residues. The germline V gene has CDR1 SGHRS and CDR2 YFSETQ. The CDR3 protein is CASSLGGTANYGYTF. CDR3 nucleotide sequence: TGCGCCAGCAGCTTAGGTGGGACAGCTAACTATGGCTACACCTTC.

This clonotype was counted at least ten times. The rearrangement uses TRBV20-1 and TRBJ1-1, with unresolved D. Germline-derived CDR1 and CDR2 are DFQATT and SNEGSKA (reference sequence). Trimming cost V 2 bases and J 3 bases, with 7 bases left between them. The CDR3 is 12 residues long. The CDR3 protein is CSARRKYTEAFF. The CDR3 DNA follows: TGCAGTGCTAGACGGAAGTACACTGAAGCTTTCTTT.

The CDR3 is CASSLGLPTPLHF. For the CDR3, the DNA is TGTGCCAGCAGTTTGGGACTCCCCACACCCCTCCACTTT. The V gene is TRBV12-3 or TRBV12-4, the J gene TRBJ1-6; the D gene is possibly TRBD1 (5 bases). This CDR3 comprises 13 residues. The germline V and J ends were trimmed by 3 bases and 11 bases, with 11 bases remaining between them.

This clonotype was counted only a few times. The chain uses TRBV12-3 or TRBV12-4 and TRBJ2-7, with 7 bases that match TRBD2. The CDR3 length is 15 residues. V was clipped by 4 bases and J by 6 bases; unmatched bases: 12. The CDR3 spells CASSSGTGGWSEQYF. The CDR3 bases are TGTGCCAGCAGTTCAGGGACGGGAGGCTGGAGCGAGCAGTACTTC.

The rearrangement links TRBV2 to TRBJ2-1; 8 bases fit TRBD1. The ends lost 5 bases at V and 9 bases at J; junction bases unmatched: 6. Per the germline V gene, CDR1 is SNHLY and CDR2 is FYNNEI. The CDR3 consists of 13 residues. CDR3 nucleotides: TGTGCCAGCAGTAAGCAGGGGGCTGCTGAGCAGTTCTTC. Protein product: CASSKQGAAEQFF.

This clonotype was detected a few times. The chain links TRBV18 to TRBJ1-1, with D perhaps TRBD1 (5 bases). The V gene lost 3 bases and the J gene lost 0 bases, with 11 bases spanning the gap. CDR3 length equals 15 residues. Germline V gene data show CDR1 as KGHSH and CDR2 as LQKENI. CDR3 coding DNA: TGTGCCAGCTCACCTTTGACAGCTATGAACACTGAAGCTTTCTTT. Translating gives CASSPLTAMNTEAFF.

V and J are TRBV5-5 and TRBJ2-7; 8 bases are shared with TRBD2. The CDR3 has 15 amino acids. CDR1 and CDR2 from the germline V gene are SGHKS and YYEKEE (reference sequence). The J segment lost 2 bases and the V segment lost 1 base, leaving 5 bases of the junction unmatched. CDR3 sequence reads: CASSLTSGYPYEQYF. The CDR3 nucleotides read TGTGCCAGCAGCTTGACTAGCGGCTACCCCTACGAGCAGTACTTC.

This clonotype has only a few counts. The chain couples TRBV29-1 to TRBJ1-2; the D gene is possibly TRBD1 (5 bases). CDR1 and CDR2 from the germline V gene are SQVTM and ANQGSEA. The CDR3 extends over 11 amino acids. V gave up 4 bases and J gave up 2 bases, with 5 bases separating them. Here the CDR3 DNA reads TGCAGCGTTGGGGGCAACTATGGCTACACCTTC. Protein: CSVGGNYGYTF.

The chain uses TRBV30 and TRBJ2-1, with D maybe TRBD1 (6 bases). The CDR3 has 13 residues. From germline, CDR1 is GTSNPN and CDR2 SVGIG (reference sequence). Trimming pared 3 bases from V and 0 bases from J, leaving 6 bases between. The CDR3, as DNA: TGTGCCTGGAGGGACAGCTCCTACAATGAGCAGTTCTTC. Translation gives CAWRDSSYNEQFF.

This clonotype turned up a few times. This rearrangement joins TRBV25-1 to TRBJ1-1, with a tentative D call TRBD1 (6 bases). CDR3 length equals 17 residues. Trimming cost V 3 bases and J 5 bases, with 22 bases left between them. CDR1 MGHDK and CDR2 SYGVNS come from the germline V gene. The CDR3 protein is CASSERGWGASHTEAFF. CDR3 sequence (DNA): TGTGCCAGCAGTGAGAGGGGTTGGGGGGCGAGTCATACTGAAGCTTTCTTT.

This sequence joins TRBV12-3 or TRBV12-4 and TRBJ2-1; D may be TRBD2 (6 bases). Trimming shortened V by 5 bases and J by 4 bases, and 12 bases separated the two germline ends. This CDR3 has 14 amino acids. CDR3 in amino acids: CASSRGLHYNEQFF. The CDR3 nucleotides are TGTGCCAGCAGTAGGGGACTTCATTACAATGAGCAGTTCTTC.

A few counts support this clonotype. The CDR3 protein is CSVESTSRNEQFF. Here the CDR3 DNA reads TGCAGCGTTGAATCTACTAGCAGGAATGAGCAGTTCTTC. J is TRBJ2-1 and V is TRBV29-1; weak D call: TRBD2 (6 bases). Per germline, CDR1 SQVTM and CDR2 ANQGSEA. V was pared by 2 bases and J by 7 bases, with 12 bases between. This CDR3 is built from 13 residues.

This rearrangement joins TRBV12-3 or TRBV12-4 to TRBJ2-7; TRBD2 agrees at 11 bases. The CDR3 length is 19 residues. J lost 5 bases, V lost 1 base, and 16 bases had no gene match. This chain's CDR3 is CASSLGRQGFSGRADEQYF. For the CDR3, the DNA is TGTGCCAGCAGTTTAGGTCGGCAGGGATTTAGCGGGAGGGCCGACGAGCAGTACTTC.

J is TRBJ2-5 and V is TRBV5-5, with D tentatively TRBD1 (6 bases). The V end lost 2 bases, the J end lost 3 bases, and 8 bases lay between the germline ends. Germline assignment: CDR1 SGHKS and CDR2 YYEKEE (reference sequence). This CDR3 has 13 amino acids. CDR3 in DNA: TGTGCCAGCAGCTTTGGGACAAAAGAGACCCAGTACTTC. Translating gives CASSFGTKETQYF.

This clonotype has ten or more counts. This rearrangement joins TRBV20-1 to TRBJ2-1; D unresolved. In germline, CDR1 is DFQATT, CDR2 SNEGSKA (reference sequence). The CDR3 consists of 11 residues. The CDR3 coding sequence is TGCAGACTGGAAACCTACAATGAGCAGTTCTTC. Protein product: CRLETYNEQFF.

The table lists this clonotype with a few counts. The chain has TRBV4-3 and TRBJ1-4; 7 bases are shared with TRBD1. Trimming removed 4 bases from V and 5 bases from J; junction bases left unmatched: 10. The CDR3 runs 16 residues. Germline V CDR1 and CDR2: LGHNA, YSLEER. CDR3 bases: TGCGCCAGCAGCCCCAGATTGGACAGGAGGAATGAAAAACTGTTTTTT. Residues: CASSPRLDRRNEKLFF.